A selection of T cell receptor beta chains follows, all from one sample in a study of blood T cell repertoires in COVID-19. Measured with immunoSEQ multiplex PCR; TCRdb has only the in-frame clones, and not every one. The data show 90,000 to 120,000 clones, with roughly nine tenths seen just once and 5% to 6.5% held by the top ten. The sequenced material came from peripheral blood. The receptors stem from a human donor in a cohort sampled during active COVID-19. Both conserved end residues are part of each CDR3. A D gene is named only where the DNA matches it firmly. Some rows have no size entry. The others give once, few or many, or a class for an expanded clone.

d_call j_call v_call clone_size cdr3_aa cdr3_nt
NA TRBJ1-1 TRBV2 few CASTWGRTGNTEAFF TGTGCCAGCACCTGGGGCCGCACAGGGAACACTGAAGCTTTCTTT
TRBD1 TRBJ1-2 TRBV30 few CASGKSDRSGYGYTF TGTGCCTCCGGGAAATCGGACAGGTCCGGCTATGGCTACACCTTC
TRBD2 TRBJ2-3 TRBV2 NA CASADSGGGQHF TGTGCCAGCGCAGATAGCGGGGGGGGGCAACATTTT
NA TRBJ1-2 TRBV7-9 NA CATVQGYEGYTF TGTGCCACCGTACAGGGTTACGAAGGCTACACCTTC
NA TRBJ2-1 TRBV6-6 NA CASRSNPTDEQFF TGTGCCAGCCGATCCAACCCAACGGATGAGCAGTTCTTC
TRBD2 TRBJ2-7 TRBV19 NA CASRPSGGLGEQYF TGTGCCAGTAGGCCTAGCGGGGGATTGGGCGAGCAGTACTTC
TRBD2 TRBJ2-1 TRBV19 NA CASSERGLSYNEQFF TGTGCCAGTAGTGAGCGGGGCCTCTCCTACAATGAGCAGTTCTTC
NA TRBJ1-2 TRBV3-1/TRBV3-2 NA CASSHAFGYTF TGTGCCAGCAGCCATGCGTTCGGCTACACCTTC
NA TRBJ2-7 TRBV29-1 NA CSVWGDASYEQYF TGCAGCGTTTGGGGGGACGCCTCCTACGAGCAGTACTTC
NA TRBJ2-1 TRBV24-1 NA CATSVQDSNEQFF TGTGCCACCAGTGTCCAGGATAGCAATGAGCAGTTCTTC
NA TRBJ2-7 TRBV3-1/TRBV3-2 NA CASSQVHGVSGEQYF TGTGCCAGCAGCCAAGTGCACGGAGTTTCTGGCGAGCAGTACTTC
TRBD1 TRBJ1-5 TRBV6-4 NA CASSEDRGGQPQHF TGTGCCAGCAGTGAGGACAGGGGAGGCCAGCCCCAGCATTTT
TRBD2 TRBJ2-3 TRBV5-1 NA CASSPLGGSTDTQYF TGCGCCAGCAGCCCGCTCGGGGGGAGCACAGATACGCAGTATTTT